This T cell receptor beta chain emerged from a study of Ad26.COV2.S vaccination and SARS-CoV-2 variants. Sequencing was performed with immunoSEQ multiplex PCR; in TCRdb, only in-frame clones are kept and a portion is missing. The sample yields about 440,000 clones, roughly 88% seen once. CDR1 and CDR2 (germline): MNHNS, SASEGT. The CDR3 has 15 amino acids. V lost 2 bases and J lost 2, with 10 bases in between. Treatment here: 19 received Ad26.COV2.S at low or high dose, single or two shots; five or six received placebo; per-sample allocation not given. Day 63 after the first injection of vaccine or placebo was the sampling time.

The sample here was peripheral blood, taken in a trial of Ad26.COV2.S vaccine versus placebo. This rearrangement joins TRBV6-1 to TRBJ1-5; D is unresolved. This sequence was found in a person between 18 and 60 years old who received the Ad26.COV2.S COVID-19 vaccine or a placebo. The CDR3 protein is CASSEIWRGNQPQHF. DNA for the CDR3: TGTGCCAGCAGTGAAATCTGGAGGGGCAATCAGCCCCAGCATTTT.